The 23 T cell receptor beta chains reported below all come from one sample, sequenced in a study of a mutant IDH1 vaccine in newly diagnosed glioma. Repertoires were generated with immunoSEQ multiplex PCR, while TCRdb's copy carries only in-frame clones and drops some. The sample consists of tens of thousands of clones, 80% to 85% of them appearing once. These receptors have no known antigen. Time point described: week 35, safety follow-up. Vaccination comprised doses that each held 300 ug of mutant IDH1 20-mer peptide, plus topical imiquimod. The starting material was PBMCs, obtained from a glioma patient whose treatment included an IDH1 peptide vaccine. The receptors stem from a woman between 40 and 50 years old with glioma. Some clones in this sample may be carry-over from other donors' samples.

The CDR3 loop is CASSPPRPSATNEKLFF. CDR3 nucleotides: TGCGCCAGCAGCCCGCCCCGCCCCTCCGCAACTAATGAAAAACTGTTTTTT. This chain uses TRBV4-1 with TRBJ1-4; D remains ambiguous. This CDR3 is 17 amino acids long. V was cut by 4 bases and J by 0 bases, with 15 bases left in between. Germline CDR1 reads MGHRA; CDR2 reads YSYEKL.

J is TRBJ2-2 and V is TRBV7-3; no reliable D call. Trimming cost V 5 bases and J 3 bases, with 4 bases left between them. Germline V gene data show CDR1 as SGHTA and CDR2 as FQGTGA. The CDR3 has 12 amino acids. CDR3 region: CASSPYTGELFF. The CDR3 DNA reads TGTGCCAGCAGCCCTTACACCGGGGAGCTGTTTTTT. The full variable domain, with the rest looked up from reference TRBV7-3 and TRBJ2-2, is GAGVSQTPSNKVTEKGKYVELRCDPISGHTALYWYRQSLGQGPEFLIYFQGTGAADDSGLPNDRFFAVRPEGSVSTLKIQRTERGDSAVYLCASSPYTGELFFGEGSRLTVL.

This clone was observed a few times. The chain has TRBV9 and TRBJ1-5, with D possibly matching TRBD1 (6 bases). Trimming stripped 2 bases from V and 5 bases from J, with 14 bases between. This CDR3 spans 15 amino acids. The germline V gene has CDR1 SGDLS and CDR2 YYNGEE. In DNA, the CDR3 is TGTGCCAGCAGCGTCGGCCCAGGGGAAGATCAGCCCCAGCATTTT. This encodes CASSVGPGEDQPQHF.

V gene TRBV19 combines with J gene TRBJ2-7; 8 nucleotides align to TRBD2. V was pared by 5 bases and J by 3 bases, with 6 bases of the junction left unmatched. The CDR3 is made up of 14 amino acids. Looked up from germline, CDR1 is LNHDA and CDR2 is SQIVND (reference sequence). CDR3 in DNA: TGTGCCAGTAGTGGATGGGGGACTAGCTACGAGCAGTACTTC. Its translation is CASSGWGTSYEQYF.

The chain uses TRBV12-5 and TRBJ2-3; D remains ambiguous. The CDR3 contains 12 residues. The germline V gene encodes CDR1 LGHNT and CDR2 FRNRAP. Trimming pared 5 bases from V and 6 bases from J, leaving 9 bases between. CDR3 protein: CASGPSQDTQYF. CDR3 bases: TGTGCTAGTGGTCCCTCCCAGGATACGCAGTATTTT.

The chain links TRBV2 to TRBJ2-5; no clear D. The CDR3 totals 13 residues. V was pared by 7 bases and J by 7 bases, with 16 bases between. In germline, CDR1 is SNHLY, CDR2 FYNNEI. The CDR3 loop reads CASILSPGGTQYF. CDR3 sequence (DNA): TGTGCCAGCATTCTCTCTCCCGGTGGGACCCAGTACTTC.

This clone was observed once. The chain carries TRBV2 and TRBJ2-1; 11 nucleotides agree with TRBD2. Germline trimming cut 10 bases from V and 6 bases from J; bases unmatched to any gene: 8. There are 14 residues in the CDR3. The germline CDR1 and CDR2 sequences are SNHLY and FYNNEI. CDR3 loop: CATETSGALNEQFF. The CDR3 region has the DNA TGTGCCACCGAGACTAGCGGGGCTCTCAATGAGCAGTTCTTC. The full variable domain, with the rest looked up from reference TRBV2 and TRBJ2-1, is EPEVTQTPSHQVTQMGQEVILRCVPISNHLYFYWYRQILGQKVEFLVSFYNNEISEKSEIFDDQFSVERPDGSNFTLKIRSTKLEDSAMYFCATETSGALNEQFFGPGTRLTVL.

V and J are TRBV29-1 and TRBJ2-3; D call uncertain. Trimming removed 3 bases at V and 2 bases at J, with 9 bases between. CDR1 is SQVTM and CDR2 is ANQGSEA in the germline V gene. The CDR3 spans 13 residues. The CDR3 region is CSVEDRITDTQYF. The CDR3 DNA reads as TGCAGCGTTGAGGACCGAATCACAGATACGCAGTATTTT.

This clone is termed medium-sized. The chain recombines TRBV6-4 with TRBJ2-1, with TRBD2 matching over 15 bases. The V and J ends lost 4 bases and 6 bases, in that order; junction bases with no gene match: 1. Germline-derived CDR1 and CDR2 are MRHNA and SNTAGT. This CDR3 has 15 residues. The chain's CDR3 is CASSGTSGGANEQFF. The CDR3 DNA is TGTGCCAGCAGTGGGACTAGCGGGGGGGCCAATGAGCAGTTCTTC.

V is TRBV5-6 and J is TRBJ2-7; D may correspond to TRBD1 or TRBD2 (5 bases each). The V end lost 0 bases, the J end lost 2 bases, and 12 bases lay between the germline ends. Germline V gives CDR1 SGHDT, CDR2 YYEEEE. The CDR3 contains 15 residues. The CDR3 loop is CASSLGGLGAYEQYF. The CDR3 DNA reads as TGTGCCAGCAGCTTGGGGGGTTTGGGGGCCTACGAGCAGTACTTC.

The V gene is TRBV11-3, the J gene TRBJ1-1; D unclear. Deletions cut 1 base from V and 5 bases from J, with 8 bases between. Germline V gene lookup returns CDR1 SGHNT and CDR2 YENEEA. This CDR3 is 13 amino acids long. The CDR3 DNA reads TGTGCCAGCAGCTTAGCGGCGAGGACTGAAGCTTTCTTT. Translation gives CASSLAARTEAFF.

V gene TRBV2 combines with J gene TRBJ2-1; D gene unclear. Per germline, CDR1 SNHLY and CDR2 FYNNEI. This CDR3 is 19 amino acids long. With 6 bases removed from V and 6 bases from J, the gap between germline ends came to 30 bases. The CDR3 spells CASRILPDGSINHGNEQFF. The CDR3 DNA is TGTGCCAGCAGGATACTGCCGGACGGATCTATAAATCACGGCAATGAGCAGTTCTTC.

The chain combines TRBV9 with TRBJ1-2, with 8 bases matching TRBD1. Germline CDR1 SGDLS, CDR2 YYNGEE. CDR3 length: 17 amino acids. With 1 base clipped from V and 7 bases from J, the junction kept 15 bases outside the gene matches. CDR3 amino acids: CASSVSTGEAVGGGYTF. The CDR3 DNA reads as TGTGCCAGCAGCGTATCGACAGGGGAGGCCGTCGGGGGTGGCTACACCTTC.

V is TRBV13 and J is TRBJ1-2, with a tentative D call TRBD1 (6 bases). V lost 5 bases and J 2 bases, leaving 12 bases between the germline ends. From germline, CDR1 is PRHDT and CDR2 FYEKMQ (reference sequence). The CDR3 has 14 amino acids. CDR3 sequence (DNA): TGTGCCAGCAGCCCTGTCCAGGGGAACTATGGCTACACCTTC. Residues: CASSPVQGNYGYTF.

This clone came up a few times. This sequence joins TRBV28 and TRBJ1-2; D uncertain. The CDR3 is made up of 11 amino acids. Germline loops: CDR1 MDHEN, CDR2 SYDVKM. Trimming cost V 4 bases and J 4 bases, with 4 bases left between them. CDR3 residues: CASSWRYGYTF. CDR3 nucleotide sequence: TGTGCCAGCAGTTGGCGCTATGGCTACACCTTC.

This chain links TRBV28 with TRBJ1-2; the D is unclear. The CDR3 is 12 amino acids. In germline, CDR1 is MDHEN, CDR2 SYDVKM. V was shortened by 5 bases and J by 8 bases, with 12 bases between the two germline ends. The DNA of the CDR3 is TGTGCCAGCAGTGTCTCCGAACGGGGCTACACCTTC. Encoded protein: CASSVSERGYTF.

The CDR3, as DNA: TGTGCCAGAAGCTTGGTGGGGGAGGATCGCTCCTACAATGAGCAGTTCTTC. Protein: CARSLVGEDRSYNEQFF. This chain links TRBV5-3 with TRBJ2-1, with a weak D call TRBD2 (6 bases). TRBV5-3 is an ORF for which the function is uncertain. This CDR3 region has 17 residues. V dropped 0 bases and J dropped 0 bases, with 13 bases sitting between them.

In DNA form, the CDR3 reads TGCAGCGTTGCACGCGGGCCCGTCTACGAGCAGTACTTC. Translating it yields CSVARGPVYEQYF. The chain is built from TRBV29-1 and TRBJ2-7; a weak D match, TRBD2 (5 bases). The CDR3 is made up of 13 amino acids. Germline assignment: CDR1 SQVTM and CDR2 ANQGSEA. Deletions cut 4 bases from V and 3 bases from J, with 13 bases between.

The chain recombines TRBV10-3 with TRBJ2-7; D is unresolved. This CDR3 is built from 13 residues. The germline V gene encodes CDR1 ENHRY and CDR2 SYGVKD. Trimming cost V 2 bases and J 3 bases, with 8 bases left between them. The CDR3 is CAISEGPLYEQYF. The CDR3 coding sequence is TGTGCCATCAGTGAGGGTCCCCTCTACGAGCAGTACTTC.

In DNA form, the CDR3 reads TGTGCCAGTACGCGAACTGAGTGGCGCTCCTGGAACACTGAAGCTTTCTTT. Its translation is CASTRTEWRSWNTEAFF. The J gene is TRBJ1-1, the V gene TRBV19; the D is unclear. Germline lookup yields CDR1 LNHDA and CDR2 SQIVND (reference sequence). Deletions cut 7 bases from V and 1 base from J, with 22 bases between. The CDR3 contains 17 residues.

The V call is TRBV28, the J call TRBJ1-1; D gene unclear. Between the trimmed V and J ends, which lost 6 bases and 2 bases, there was a span of 7 bases. The length of the CDR3 is 12 residues. Germline V lookup: CDR1 MDHEN, CDR2 SYDVKM. The CDR3 DNA sequence: TGTGCCAGCAGCCTGAGAAACACTGAAGCTTTCTTT. Its translation: CASSLRNTEAFF.

V usage is TRBV5-1 and J usage is TRBJ2-6, with TRBD1 identical over 7 bases. This CDR3 region has 17 residues. Germline trimming cut 4 bases from V and 4 bases from J; bases unmatched to any gene: 11. Germline V gene lookup returns CDR1 SGHRS and CDR2 YFSETQ. CDR3: CASSLGQALVGANVLTF. The CDR3 region has the DNA TGCGCCAGCAGCCTAGGACAGGCTCTAGTAGGGGCCAACGTCCTGACTTTC.

The chain joins TRBV9 to TRBJ1-1; no clear D. V dropped 4 bases and J dropped 8 bases, with 15 bases sitting between them. This CDR3 is 13 amino acids long. Germline CDR1 is SGDLS and CDR2 is YYNGEE. CDR3 residues: CASSLASGDEAFF. CDR3 nucleotide sequence: TGTGCCAGCAGCCTGGCAAGTGGCGACGAAGCTTTCTTT.